This T cell receptor (beta chain) comes out of a study of blood T cell repertoires in COVID-19. Study details: The study drew acute and convalescent COVID-19 samples from the United States, Italy and Spain. PBMCs, B-cell-depleted T cells, or T cells were the source of the cDNA or gDNA that made up the material.

The CDR3 is 12 amino acids. J gave up 8 bases and V 4 bases, and 2 bases lay outside the gene matches. Germline V gives CDR1 SGHNT, CDR2 YENEEA. In the original analysis: Cell counts per sample came from amplifying reference gene primers. Profiled with immunoSEQ multiplex PCR; TCRdb holds only in-frame clones, not every one. The V and J calls and clone size were taken over from that table, and D and trimming were inferred from the DNA. The sample includes more than 150,000 clones, around nine tenths of them seen just once. This chain joins TRBV11-3 and TRBJ1-3; TRBD1 agrees at 7 bases. This receptor was obtained from a man in his sixties or seventies with active or convalescent COVID-19. Sequencing input: peripheral blood. The CDR3 loop reads CASSSGGDTIYF. The CDR3 DNA sequence: TGTGCCAGCAGCTCAGGGGGAGACACCATATATTTT.